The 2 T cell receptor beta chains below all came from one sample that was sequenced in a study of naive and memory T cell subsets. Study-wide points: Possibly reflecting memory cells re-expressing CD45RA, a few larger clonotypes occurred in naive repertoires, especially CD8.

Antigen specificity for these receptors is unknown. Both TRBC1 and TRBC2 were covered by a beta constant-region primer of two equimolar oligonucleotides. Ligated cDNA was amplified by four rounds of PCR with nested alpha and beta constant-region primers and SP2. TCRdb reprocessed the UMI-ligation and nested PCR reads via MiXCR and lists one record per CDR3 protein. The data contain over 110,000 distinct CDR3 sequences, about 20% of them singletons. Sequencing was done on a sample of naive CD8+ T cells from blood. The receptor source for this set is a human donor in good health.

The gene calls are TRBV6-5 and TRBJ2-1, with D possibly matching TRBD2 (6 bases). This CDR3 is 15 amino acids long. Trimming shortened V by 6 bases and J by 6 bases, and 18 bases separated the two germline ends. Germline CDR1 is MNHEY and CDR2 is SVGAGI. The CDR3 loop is CASRPTSGYFNEQFF. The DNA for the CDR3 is TGTGCCAGCAGACCTACAAGCGGGTATTTCAATGAGCAGTTCTTC.

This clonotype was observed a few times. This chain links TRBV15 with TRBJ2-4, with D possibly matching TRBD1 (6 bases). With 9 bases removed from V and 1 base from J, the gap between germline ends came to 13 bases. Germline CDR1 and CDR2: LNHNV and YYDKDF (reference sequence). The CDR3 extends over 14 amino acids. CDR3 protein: CATMVGAAKNIQYF. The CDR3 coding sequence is TGTGCCACTATGGTGGGGGCCGCCAAAAACATTCAGTACTTC.